Each of the 15 T cell receptor beta chains below was sequenced from the same sample in a study of cytotoxic CD8 clonotypes in ibrutinib-treated CLL. Profiled with immunoSEQ multiplex PCR; TCRdb holds only in-frame clones, not every one. Among about 300,000 clones, 67% were seen once, and the ten largest hold roughly 6.8%. The starting material was PBMCs, obtained after 36 months of ibrutinib treatment. The source of these receptors is a human donor with chronic lymphocytic leukemia.

The genes are TRBV29-1 and TRBJ2-5, with 7 bases matching TRBD2. Germline-derived CDR1 and CDR2 are SQVTM and ANQGSEA. The CDR3 totals 14 residues. With V trimmed by 4 bases and J by 2 bases, 7 bases remained unmatched. CDR3 in DNA: TGCAGCGTTGGTGCGGGAGTTGGGCAAGAGACCCAGTACTTC. This codes for CSVGAGVGQETQYF.

The chain links TRBV27 to TRBJ2-7; D is tentatively TRBD1 or TRBD2 (5 bases each). The CDR3 spans 14 residues. Germline loops: CDR1 MNHEY, CDR2 SMNVEV (reference sequence). V lost 0 bases to trimming and J lost 3 bases, with 9 bases between them. The DNA for the CDR3 is TGTGCCAGCAGTTTATCGTGGGACGGCTACGAGCAGTACTTC. Its protein product is CASSLSWDGYEQYF.

This clone has a handful of counts. J is TRBJ2-1 and V is TRBV19; a weak D match, TRBD2 (5 bases). This CDR3 is 12 amino acids long. The ends were cut back, 6 bases at V and 10 bases at J, with 13 bases in the middle. Germline loops: CDR1 LNHDA, CDR2 SQIVND (reference sequence). In nucleotides, the CDR3 is TGTGCCAGTAGCACTCGGGGTTTGGAGCAGTTCTTC. It encodes CASSTRGLEQFF.

The DNA for the CDR3 is TGCGCCAGCAGCGCCATTTGGACTAGCGGAGAGACCCAGTACTTC. This encodes CASSAIWTSGETQYF. The chain recombines TRBV5-1 with TRBJ2-5; 10 nucleotides agree with TRBD2. The CDR3 is 15 amino acids. The germline CDR1 and CDR2 sequences are SGHRS and YFSETQ. With V trimmed by 4 bases and J by 4 bases, 7 bases remained unmatched.

The rearrangement joins TRBV9 to TRBJ1-1, with D perhaps TRBD1 (6 bases). The CDR3 spans 15 residues. Trimming cost V 2 bases and J 1 base, with 12 bases left between them. Germline assignment: CDR1 SGDLS and CDR2 YYNGEE. DNA for the CDR3: TGTGCCAGCAGCGTCGGGGACACGGGGAACACTGAAGCTTTCTTT. It specifies CASSVGDTGNTEAFF.

V gene TRBV5-6 combines with J gene TRBJ2-7; no reliable D call. The germline V and J ends were trimmed by 0 bases and 3 bases, with 7 bases remaining between them. The CDR3 is 13 amino acids. Germline V lookup: CDR1 SGHDT, CDR2 YYEEEE. The CDR3: CASSLGTVYEQYF. CDR3 nucleotide sequence: TGTGCCAGCAGCTTGGGGACGGTCTACGAGCAGTACTTC.

The chain employs TRBV11-2 and TRBJ1-5, with 11 bases fitting TRBD1. V was clipped by 1 base and J by 6 bases; unmatched bases: 2. The length of the CDR3 is 15 residues. The germline CDR1 and CDR2 sequences are SGHAT and FQNNGV. Here the CDR3 reads CASSLGTGGGQPQHF. The CDR3 nucleotides read TGTGCCAGCAGCTTAGGGACAGGGGGCGGTCAGCCCCAGCATTTT.

This sequence joins TRBV18 and TRBJ2-3, with D hard to call. Germline V gene lookup returns CDR1 KGHSH and CDR2 LQKENI. The V gene lost 5 bases and the J gene lost 5 bases, with 8 bases spanning the gap. The length of the CDR3 is 12 residues. The CDR3 nucleotides read TGTGCCAGCTCAGGCCATGAAGATACGCAGTATTTT. It encodes CASSGHEDTQYF.

The chain couples TRBV4-1 to TRBJ2-3, with D perhaps matching TRBD2 (5 bases). The CDR3 spans 15 residues. V lost 1 base to trimming and J lost 2 bases, with 10 bases between them. Germline lookup yields CDR1 MGHRA and CDR2 YSYEKL. The CDR3 DNA reads as TGCGCCAGCAGCCAAGGGGCGACTACCACAGATACGCAGTATTTT. Residues: CASSQGATTTDTQYF.

This chain connects TRBV19 to TRBJ2-7, with a possible D match to TRBD2 (6 bases). With 3 bases removed from V and 3 bases from J, the gap between germline ends came to 15 bases. The CDR3 has 15 residues. The germline V gene encodes CDR1 LNHDA and CDR2 SQIVND (reference sequence). CDR3 residues: CASSIFAVGGYEQYF. DNA of the CDR3: TGTGCCAGTAGTATCTTTGCAGTCGGGGGCTACGAGCAGTACTTC.

The chain recombines TRBV28 with TRBJ2-7, with D possibly being TRBD1 (6 bases). Germline V gene lookup returns CDR1 MDHEN and CDR2 SYDVKM. The CDR3 has 16 amino acids. V was trimmed by 5 bases and J by 1 base, leaving 18 bases between them. This CDR3 is CASSGTGWGSSYEQYF. The CDR3, as DNA: TGTGCCAGCAGTGGAACAGGGTGGGGTTCGTCCTACGAGCAGTACTTC.

This chain joins TRBV5-4 and TRBJ2-1; the match to TRBD2 covers 8 bases. The CDR3 sequence is 19 residues long. Germline V lookup: CDR1 SGHNT, CDR2 YYREEE (reference sequence). Losses at the gene ends were 0 bases for V and 3 bases for J; bases not matched to a gene: 14. CDR3 nucleotide sequence: TGTGCCAGCAGCTTGGTCTCTAGCGGGTCCTTAAGTCTCTACAATGAGCAGTTCTTC. Encoded protein: CASSLVSSGSLSLYNEQFF.

This rearrangement joins TRBV6-1 to TRBJ2-7; weak D call: TRBD2 (6 bases). Between the trimmed V and J ends, which lost 1 base and 0 bases, there was a span of 16 bases. Germline CDR1 and CDR2: MNHNS and SASEGT. The CDR3 length is 17 residues. The CDR3 protein is CASSEGAVAGYSYEQYF. CDR3 nucleotides: TGTGCCAGCAGTGAAGGGGCGGTCGCGGGATACTCCTACGAGCAGTACTTC.

The V call is TRBV4-1, the J call TRBJ2-2; 7 bases are shared with TRBD2. J was trimmed by 4 bases and V by 5 bases; bases with no gene match: 7. The CDR3 totals 15 residues. The V gene's germline CDR1 is MGHRA and CDR2 YSYEKL. The CDR3 coding sequence is TGCGCCAGCAGCAGAGGGAGGGATGGCACCGGGGAGCTGTTTTTT. Amino acid sequence: CASSRGRDGTGELFF.

This chain links TRBV19 with TRBJ1-2; D possibly corresponds to TRBD1 (5 bases). The CDR3 has 13 amino acids. CDR1 LNHDA and CDR2 SQIVND come from the germline V gene (reference sequence). The V end lost 5 bases, the J end lost 0 bases, and 7 bases lay between the germline ends. Written as DNA, the CDR3 is TGTGCCAGTAGTCCAGGGTCTAACTATGGCTACACCTTC. Encoded protein: CASSPGSNYGYTF.